Presented here are 11 T cell receptor beta chains from one specimen sequenced in a study of OX40 agonist ivuxolimab in advanced cancers. Produced via immunoSEQ multiplex PCR; TCRdb's table is partial and in-frame only. The table records fewer than 60,000 clones, about three quarters of them present only once. Sequencing used CD4+ or CD8+ T cells sorted from blood, obtained in a trial of the OX40 agonist ivuxolimab. Receptors originate from an adult with an advanced solid tumor such as melanoma, head and neck, liver or kidney cancer.

The CDR3 reads CASQSASGIQETQYF. CDR3 DNA: TGTGCATCGCAGTCGGCTAGCGGGATCCAAGAGACCCAGTACTTC. V gene TRBV5-4 combines with J gene TRBJ2-5, with TRBD2 identical over 9 bases. CDR1 is SGHNT, CDR2 YYREEE, per germline (reference sequence). The CDR3 runs 15 residues.

This rearrangement joins TRBV7-7 to TRBJ2-2, with unresolved D. Germline CDR1 reads SSHAT; CDR2 reads FNYEAQ (reference sequence). V was clipped by 0 bases and J by 1 base, with 3 bases between them. There are 14 residues in the CDR3. The CDR3 region has the DNA TGTGCCAGCAGCTTAGCGGGGAACACCGGGGAGCTGTTTTTT. Protein sequence: CASSLAGNTGELFF.

This clone has only one observation. V and J are TRBV5-1 and TRBJ2-3, with D perhaps TRBD2 (6 bases). CDR1 and CDR2 (germline): SGHRS, YFSETQ. Trimming stripped 6 bases from V and 5 bases from J, with 13 bases between. The CDR3 is made up of 13 amino acids. The CDR3 spells CASMTSAQDTQYF. CDR3 DNA: TGCGCCAGCATGACTAGTGCACAAGATACGCAGTATTTT.

Written as DNA, the CDR3 is TGCGCCAGCAGCCCTACCGGGACGAATAATTCACCCCTCCACTTT. Translating it yields CASSPTGTNNSPLHF. The chain combines TRBV4-1 with TRBJ1-6, with a weak D call TRBD1 (5 bases). Between the trimmed V and J ends, which lost 4 bases and 5 bases, there was a span of 12 bases. The CDR3 totals 15 residues. Germline V gene lookup returns CDR1 MGHRA and CDR2 YSYEKL.

This chain uses TRBV30 with TRBJ2-5; a possible D gene is TRBD2 (5 bases). Germline loops: CDR1 GTSNPN, CDR2 SVGIG (reference sequence). This CDR3 has 14 residues. V was clipped by 0 bases and J by 5 bases, with 13 bases between them. CDR3 region: CAWSVPRVGETQYF. The CDR3 coding sequence is TGTGCCTGGAGTGTACCGAGGGTAGGGGAGACCCAGTACTTC. Variable domain in full (rest from reference TRBV30 and TRBJ2-5): SQTIHQWPATLVQPVGSPLSLECTVEGTSNPNLYWYRQAAGRGLQLLFYSVGIGQISSEVPQNLSASRPQDRQFILSSKKLLLSDSGFYLCAWSVPRVGETQYFGPGTRLLVL.

The V call is TRBV5-8, the J call TRBJ2-5; a weak D match, TRBD2 (6 bases). V was clipped by 3 bases and J by 5 bases, with 17 bases between them. Germline V gene sequence: CDR1 SGHTS, CDR2 YDEGEE. The CDR3 length is 15 residues. CDR3 sequence: CASSSWGREVETQYF. The DNA for the CDR3 is TGTGCCAGCAGCTCCTGGGGCAGGGAGGTTGAGACCCAGTACTTC.

This chain uses TRBV10-2 with TRBJ2-1; 12 bases agree with TRBD2. CDR3 length equals 14 residues. The ends lost 7 bases at V and 4 bases at J; junction bases unmatched: 2. Germline V lookup: CDR1 WSHSY, CDR2 SAAADI. CDR3 coding DNA: TGCGCCAGCAACCTAGCGGGAGGGTACAATGAGCAGTTCTTC. This sequence encodes CASNLAGGYNEQFF.

The chain joins TRBV18 to TRBJ1-5; D is uncertain. Per the germline V gene, CDR1 is KGHSH and CDR2 is LQKENI. There are 16 residues in the CDR3. V dropped 1 base and J dropped 2 bases, with 12 bases sitting between them. The CDR3 region has the DNA TGTGCCAGCTCACCACAACTCCCTGCTGGCAATCAGCCCCAGCATTTT. Translation gives CASSPQLPAGNQPQHF.

The gene calls are TRBV10-3 and TRBJ1-6; 8 bases align to TRBD1. Germline V gives CDR1 ENHRY, CDR2 SYGVKD. Trimming took 2 bases from V and 8 from J; bases not matched to a gene: 17. The CDR3 has 19 amino acids. Here the CDR3 DNA reads TGTGCCATCAGTGAGGGGGACAGGTTTCGGAATGAGGGGCATTCACCCCTCCACTTT. Its protein is CAISEGDRFRNEGHSPLHF.

The J gene is TRBJ1-4, the V gene TRBV5-1, with unresolved D. CDR1 and CDR2 (germline): SGHRS, YFSETQ. V was pared by 0 bases and J by 5 bases, with 8 bases between. There are 14 residues in the CDR3. This CDR3 reads CASSLAPTNEKLFF. The CDR3 nucleotides are TGCGCCAGCAGCTTGGCCCCGACCAATGAAAAACTGTTTTTT.

This clone was seen once. J is TRBJ1-5 and V is TRBV5-1, with D unclear. The germline gives CDR1 SGHRS, CDR2 YFSETQ. This CDR3 is 15 amino acids long. V shed 3 bases and J shed 3 bases, with 13 bases lying between them. The CDR3 spells CASSSTGDSNQPQHF. CDR3 nucleotides: TGCGCCAGCAGCTCCACGGGAGATTCCAATCAGCCCCAGCATTTT.